These T cell receptor beta chains were read from a single sample in a study of T cell changes during pregnancy in multiple sclerosis. Repertoires were generated with immunoSEQ multiplex PCR, while TCRdb's copy carries only in-frame clones and drops some. The table records 20,000 to 25,000 clones, more than 85% of them present only once. The sample consisted of CD8+ T cells from peripheral blood mononuclear cells, taken in the first trimester of pregnancy. These receptors were collected from a female donor with multiple sclerosis, enrolled in a pregnancy study. CDR3s leave out the opening cysteine and the closing phenylalanine or tryptophan.

ASSPGTSITSYNEQF	TRBV6-4
ASSYPTGQNEKLF	TRBV6-6
ASGTGVGISPQH	TRBV2
ASSQDGGRNTEAF	TRBV4-3
ASSRNHGSNNEQF	TRBV14
ASSESFTGQSNEQF	TRBV6-1
ASSPRTSGSYEQY	TRBV7-9
SVGQGEQF	TRBV29-1
ASSDPGQGADEAF	TRBV19
ASSFSGAINEQY	TRBV7-9
ASSAYPGQIYNEQF	TRBV27
ASSSLAGGPYEQY	TRBV27
ASSSQGPTAKNIQY	TRBV5-6
ASTILAGGDEQF	TRBV19
ASRERGGNTDTQY	TRBV27
ASSQGVIIGYT	TRBV7-9
ASSSPGTGEYEQY	TRBV7-6
ATETGGVTEAF	TRBV7-9
ASRDRGRTDTQY	TRBV6-1
ASSHIQGYEQY	TRBV6-5
ASSPGTSGGEQF	TRBV7-9
ASSAGTGFNEQF	TRBV25-1